The source of this T cell receptor beta chain is a study of blood T cell repertoires in COVID-19. On the study more broadly: The United States, Italy and Spain provided the acute and convalescent COVID-19 samples. In each case, the material was cDNA or gDNA derived from T cells, B-cell-depleted T cells, or PBMCs.

CDR1 is MDHEN and CDR2 is SYDVKM in the germline V gene. There are 17 residues in the CDR3. Trimming pared 7 bases from V and 3 bases from J, leaving 22 bases between. Per the authors' pipeline: Amplification of reference gene primers was used by the study to estimate nucleated cell counts. The data were produced by immunoSEQ multiplex PCR, yet TCRdb's version contains in-frame clones alone and is incomplete. That table furnishes V, J and clone size, whereas the DNA furnished D and trimming. The data contain 70,000 or so clones, approximately 90% of them seen just once; the ten biggest clones take up roughly 1.5%.

Sequencing input: peripheral blood. The chain is built from TRBV28 and TRBJ2-4; weak D call: TRBD2 (7 bases). The clonotype comes from a human donor in a cohort sampled during active COVID-19. The CDR3 nucleotides read TGTGCCAGCACTCCGCAGCTGGGGGGGGCAGACAAAAACATTCAGTACTTC. Amino acid sequence: CASTPQLGGADKNIQYF.